Listed below are T cell receptor beta chains from one sample, sequenced in a study of control samples from healthy donors and cancer patients. Assay: immunoSEQ multiplex PCR; the TCRdb copy retains only in-frame clones and omits some. The sample holds 150,000 or so clones, roughly 94% seen once. The material sequenced was PBMCs. The source of these receptors is a man in his sixties with colorectal cancer. Both conserved end residues are part of each CDR3. The D gene is left open where the match is weak.

cdr3_aa	cdr3_nt	d_call	v_call	j_call
CASGDQGTNYGYTF	TGTGCCAGCGGGGACCAGGGAACTAACTATGGCTACACCTTC	NA	TRBV9	TRBJ1-2
CASSVGPGGNYGYTF	TGTGCCAGCAGCGTAGGGCCGGGGGGGAACTATGGCTACACCTTC	NA	TRBV9	TRBJ1-2
CASSLAGVGRGLGTEAFF	TGCGCCAGCAGCTTGGCCGGCGTAGGGAGAGGTTTGGGCACTGAAGCTTTCTTT	NA	TRBV5-1	TRBJ1-1
CASSRGGVEDIQYF	TGCGCCAGCAGCCGGGGGGGCGTCGAAGACATTCAGTACTTC	TRBD2	TRBV5-1	TRBJ2-4
CASSLTVNTEAFF	TGTGCCAGCAGCTTGACAGTGAACACTGAAGCTTTCTTT	NA	TRBV7-8	TRBJ1-1
CSVAIGQDSGNTIYF	TGCAGCGTTGCGATCGGGCAGGACTCTGGAAACACCATATATTTT	NA	TRBV29-1	TRBJ1-3
CASSLMDLGNEQFF	TGTGCCAGCAGCTTAATGGACCTGGGCAATGAGCAGTTCTTC	NA	TRBV7-9	TRBJ2-1
CASRDRGHVNTEAFF	TGTGCCAGTAGGGACAGGGGGCATGTTAACACTGAAGCTTTCTTT	TRBD1	TRBV19	TRBJ1-1
CASSQGSGGGEAFF	TGTGCCAGCAGCCAAGGGTCAGGGGGCGGTGAAGCTTTCTTT	TRBD1	TRBV3-1/TRBV3-2	TRBJ1-1
CASSIGRQGFYEQYF	TGTGCCAGTAGTATTGGTCGACAGGGGTTCTACGAGCAGTACTTC	TRBD1	TRBV19	TRBJ2-7
CASSFGDRDSPLHF	TGCGCCAGCAGCTTTGGGGATAGGGATTCACCCCTCCACTTT	NA	TRBV5-1	TRBJ1-6
CASSLLGPNTEAFF	TGTGCCAGCAGCCTCCTGGGACCGAACACTGAAGCTTTCTTT	NA	TRBV9	TRBJ1-1
CAIPMGGWDDNYNEQFF	TGTGCAATTCCGATGGGAGGGTGGGACGATAATTACAATGAGCAGTTCTTC	NA	TRBV12-2	TRBJ2-1
CASSLDRGSGNTIYF	TGTGCCAGCAGCTTGGACAGGGGCTCTGGAAACACCATATATTTT	TRBD1	TRBV5-4	TRBJ1-3